This TCR beta chain is from a study of blood T cell repertoires in COVID-19 (TCRdb year 2020). At the level of the whole study: Samples covering the acute and convalescent phases of COVID-19 were provided by collaborators in the United States, Italy and Spain. The sample metadata nearly always contained a de-identified subject ID, COVID-19 status, age in years and sex. The prospective study material was composed of cDNA or gDNA derived from T cells, B-cell-depleted T cells, or PBMCs. Where HLA class I and class II types were available, the types were taken from metadata supplied by the sample provider, not from assay-based typing. Samples were obtained from the ongoing ImmuneRACE study (first 160 participants) and from some 1,200 subjects provided by 6 global collaborators. The dataset comprised deeply sampled blood TCRbeta repertoires from subjects exposed to, actively infected with, or recovered from COVID-19. The repertoires were made available in a free public database intended to serve as a resource for research on the immune response to SARS-CoV-2.

TCRbeta CDR3 regions were amplified from genomic DNA using the immunoSEQ Assay, a bias-controlled multiplex PCR. Regarding the original processing steps: Within the assay, amplification of reference gene primers was used to estimate how many nucleated cells each sample contained. To quantify the absolute abundance of each unique TCRbeta CDR3 rearrangement, sequence reads were collapsed and filtered. Productive Simpson clonality was computed per sample as the square root of Simpson's diversity index over productive rearrangements. As stored in TCRdb, this immuneACCESS dataset retains in-frame rearrangements with V and J assigned. A fraction of the clones does not appear; measured against another copy, unresolved V genes explain less than half of the discrepancy, and the remainder lacks a known reason. V and J calls and clone size are as listed in that table; D and trimming were resolved from the DNA. The sample table holds 260,000 or so clones, of which over 70% were seen once. The ten largest account for roughly 5% of the sample.

This clone was seen more than once but under ten times. The antigen it recognizes is unknown. Qualities for individual bases were not recorded, and no much larger clone is one base off. Based on the germline V gene, the CDR1 and CDR2 sequences are SGHDN and FVKESK. The V end gives up 4 bases and the J end 6 bases, leaving 4 bases in the junction not matched to a gene. Reading from cysteine to phenylalanine, the CDR3 counts 13 amino acids. Left in the record is the CDR3 DNA by itself, 39 bases read in frame from the first base. Whole blood was collected in K2EDTA tubes by collaborating institutions according to the institutions' own protocols. Collaborator samples were shipped for TCRbeta analysis as frozen whole blood, isolated PBMCs, or DNA extracted from either sample type. General findings and caveats noted by the study authors: How much clinical and demographic metadata was included differed by source and by participant, and the metadata was provided uncurated.

The rearranged chain carries TRBV14 and TRBJ2-7; TRBD1 matches 9 bases in the middle. Sequencing used peripheral blood. The TCR originated in an elderly man with acute or convalescent COVID-19. The CDR3 has the sequence CASSLGTGFEQYF. The base sequence is TGTGCCAGCAGCCTCGGGACAGGGTTCGAGCAGTACTTC.